This TCR beta chain originates from a study of PD-L1 blockade in urothelial cancer. Germline CDR1 reads SGHKS; CDR2 reads YYEKEE (reference sequence). V lost 4 bases to trimming and J lost 3 bases; unmatched junction nucleotides: 9. This CDR3 is built from 15 residues. Regarding time point: peripheral blood 6 weeks after treatment start. Spiked synthetic TCR analogs estimated absolute template abundance per PCR. TCRdb's copy holds only in-frame clones and misses some; the assay was immunoSEQ multiplex PCR. The data contain 35,000 to 45,000 clones, 80% to 90% of them singletons. The TCR comes from a man aged 70-80 years with urothelial cancer. The V gene is TRBV5-5, the J gene TRBJ2-7; 8 positions match TRBD1. The sample consisted of PBMCs, taken around atezolizumab (anti-PD-L1) treatment. CDR3 nucleotide sequence: TGTGCCAGCAGCCTGGGGGGTGGACAGGGCTACGAGCAGTACTTC. This sequence encodes CASSLGGGQGYEQYF.